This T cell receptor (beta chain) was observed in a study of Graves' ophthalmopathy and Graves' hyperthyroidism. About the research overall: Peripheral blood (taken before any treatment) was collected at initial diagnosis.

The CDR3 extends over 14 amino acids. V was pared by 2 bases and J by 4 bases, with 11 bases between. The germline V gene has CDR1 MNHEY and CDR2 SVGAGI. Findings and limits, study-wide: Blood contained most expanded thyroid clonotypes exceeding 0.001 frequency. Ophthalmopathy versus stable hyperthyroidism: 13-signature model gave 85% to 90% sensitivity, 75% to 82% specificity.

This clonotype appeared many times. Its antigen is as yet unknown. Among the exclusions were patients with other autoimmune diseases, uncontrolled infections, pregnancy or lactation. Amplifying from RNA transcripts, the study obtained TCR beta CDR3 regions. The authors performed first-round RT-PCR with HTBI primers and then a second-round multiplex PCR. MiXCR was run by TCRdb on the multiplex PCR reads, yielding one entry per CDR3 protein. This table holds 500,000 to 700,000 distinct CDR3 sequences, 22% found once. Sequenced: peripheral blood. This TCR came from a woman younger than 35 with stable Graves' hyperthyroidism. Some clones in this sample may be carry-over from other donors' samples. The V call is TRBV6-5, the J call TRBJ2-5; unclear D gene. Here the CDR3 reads CASSYADPRETQYF. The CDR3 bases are TGTGCCAGCAGTTACGCCGACCCGCGAGAGACCCAGTACTTC.